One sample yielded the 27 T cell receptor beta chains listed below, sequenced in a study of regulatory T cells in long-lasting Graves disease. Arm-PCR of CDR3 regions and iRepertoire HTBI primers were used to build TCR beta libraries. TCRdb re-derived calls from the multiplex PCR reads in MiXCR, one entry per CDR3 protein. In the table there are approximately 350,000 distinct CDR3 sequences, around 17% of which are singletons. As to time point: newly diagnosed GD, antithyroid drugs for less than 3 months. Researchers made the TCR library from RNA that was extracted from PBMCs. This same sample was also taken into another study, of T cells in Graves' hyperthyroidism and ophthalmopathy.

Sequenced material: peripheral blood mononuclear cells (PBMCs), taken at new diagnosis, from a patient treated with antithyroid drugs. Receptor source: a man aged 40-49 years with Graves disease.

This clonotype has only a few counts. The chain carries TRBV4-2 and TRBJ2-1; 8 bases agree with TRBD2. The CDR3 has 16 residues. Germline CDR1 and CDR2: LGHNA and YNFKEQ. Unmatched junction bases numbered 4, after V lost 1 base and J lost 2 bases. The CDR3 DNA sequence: TGTGCCAGCAGCCAAGGGCGGGGGGACACCTACAATGAGCAGTTCTTC. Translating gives CASSQGRGDTYNEQFF.

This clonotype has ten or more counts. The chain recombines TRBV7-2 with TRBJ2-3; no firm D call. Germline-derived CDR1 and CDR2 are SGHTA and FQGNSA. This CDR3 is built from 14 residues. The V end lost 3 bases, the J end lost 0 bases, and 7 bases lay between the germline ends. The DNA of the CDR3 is TGTGCCAGCAGCTTTGACCCTAGCACAGATACGCAGTATTTT. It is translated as CASSFDPSTDTQYF.

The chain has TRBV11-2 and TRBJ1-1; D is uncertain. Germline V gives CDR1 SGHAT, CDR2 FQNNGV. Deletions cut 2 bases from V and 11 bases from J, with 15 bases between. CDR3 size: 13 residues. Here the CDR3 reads CASSLYRHRVAFF. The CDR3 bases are TGTGCCAGCAGCTTATACCGCCATCGTGTTGCTTTCTTT. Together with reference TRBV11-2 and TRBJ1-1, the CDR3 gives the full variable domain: EAGVAQSPRYKIIEKRQSVAFWCNPISGHATLYWYQQILGQGPKLLIQFQNNGVVDDSQLPKDRFSAERLKGVDSTLKIQPAKLEDSAVYLCASSLYRHRVAFFGQGTRLTVV.

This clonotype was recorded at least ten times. CDR3 sequence (DNA): TGCAGCGTTGCCACGGGACAGGGTGTGGGTACCCAGTACTTC. Translating gives CSVATGQGVGTQYF. This chain connects TRBV29-1 to TRBJ2-5, with 9 positions matching TRBD1. Germline V lookup: CDR1 SQVTM, CDR2 ANQGSEA. V shed 4 bases, J shed 8 bases, and the junction held 11 bases outside the gene matches. CDR3 length equals 14 residues.

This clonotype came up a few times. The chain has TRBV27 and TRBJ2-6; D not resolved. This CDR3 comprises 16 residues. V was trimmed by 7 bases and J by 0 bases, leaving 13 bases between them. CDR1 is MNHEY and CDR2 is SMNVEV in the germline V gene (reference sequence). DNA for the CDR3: TGTGCCAGCACCCCCTGGGGAAGCTCTGGGGCCAACGTCCTGACTTTC. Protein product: CASTPWGSSGANVLTF.

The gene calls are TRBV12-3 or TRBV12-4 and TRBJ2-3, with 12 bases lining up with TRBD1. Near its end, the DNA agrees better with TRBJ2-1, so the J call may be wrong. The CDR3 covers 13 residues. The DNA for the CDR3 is TGTGCCAGCACGGGGACAGGGGGCTGGGAGCAGTTCTTC. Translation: CASTGTGGWEQFF.

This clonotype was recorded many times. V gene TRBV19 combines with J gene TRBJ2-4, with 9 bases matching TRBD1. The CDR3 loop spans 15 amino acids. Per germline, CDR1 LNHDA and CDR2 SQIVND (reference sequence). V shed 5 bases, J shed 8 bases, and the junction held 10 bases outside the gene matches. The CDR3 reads CASSPPQGALDIQYF. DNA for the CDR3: TGTGCCAGTAGTCCGCCACAGGGGGCGTTGGACATTCAGTACTTC. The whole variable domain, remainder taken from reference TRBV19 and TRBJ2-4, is DGGITQSPKYLFRKEGQNVTLSCEQNLNHDAMYWYRQDPGQGLRLIYYSQIVNDFQKGDIAEGYSVSREKKESFPLTVTSAQKNPTAFYLCASSPPQGALDIQYFGAGTRLSVL.

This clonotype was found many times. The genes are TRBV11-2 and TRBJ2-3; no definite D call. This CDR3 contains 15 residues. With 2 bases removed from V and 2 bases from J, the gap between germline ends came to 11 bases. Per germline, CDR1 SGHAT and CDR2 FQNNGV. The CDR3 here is CASSLQAITTDTQYF. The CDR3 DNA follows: TGTGCCAGCAGCTTACAGGCGATAACCACAGATACGCAGTATTTT.

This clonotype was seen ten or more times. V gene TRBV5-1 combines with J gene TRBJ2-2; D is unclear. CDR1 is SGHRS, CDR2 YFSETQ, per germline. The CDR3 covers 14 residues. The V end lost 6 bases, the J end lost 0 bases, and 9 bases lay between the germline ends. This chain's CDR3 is CASTVSSNTGELFF. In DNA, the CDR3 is TGCGCCAGCACCGTTTCCTCGAACACCGGGGAGCTGTTTTTT.

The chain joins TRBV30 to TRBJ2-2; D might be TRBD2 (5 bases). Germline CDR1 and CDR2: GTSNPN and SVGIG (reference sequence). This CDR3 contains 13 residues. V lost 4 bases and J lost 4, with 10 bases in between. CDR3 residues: CAWKRLLTGELFF. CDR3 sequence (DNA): TGTGCCTGGAAGAGACTACTCACCGGGGAGCTGTTTTTT.

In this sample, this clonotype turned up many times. CDR3 coding DNA: TGTGCCAGCTCACCCGGCAGTTCGAGCTCCTACGAGCAGTACTTC. Translation gives CASSPGSSSSYEQYF. The genes are TRBV18 and TRBJ2-7; D gene ambiguous. CDR1 is KGHSH, CDR2 LQKENI, per germline. With 3 bases removed from V and 0 bases from J, the gap between germline ends came to 12 bases. The CDR3 spans 15 residues.

CDR3 bases: TGTGCCATTACACCGGGGGCGAGCACAGATACGCAGTATTTT. Protein sequence: CAITPGASTDTQYF. The chain combines TRBV28 with TRBJ2-3; D is possibly TRBD1 or TRBD2 (6 bases each). Germline CDR1 MDHEN, CDR2 SYDVKM. This CDR3 has 14 amino acids. V lost 10 bases to trimming and J lost 0 bases, with 14 bases between them. The whole variable domain, remainder taken from reference TRBV28 and TRBJ2-3, is DVKVTQSSRYLVKRTGEKVFLECVQDMDHENMFWYRQDPGLGLRLIYFSYDVKMKEKGDIPEGYSVSREKKERFSLILESASTNQTSMYLCAITPGASTDTQYFGPGTRLTVL.

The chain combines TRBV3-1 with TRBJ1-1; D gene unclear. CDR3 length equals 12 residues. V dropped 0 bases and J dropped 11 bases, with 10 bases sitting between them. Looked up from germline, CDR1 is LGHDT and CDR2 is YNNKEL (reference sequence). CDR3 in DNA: TGTGCCAGCAGCCAAGATGGCCCCTCGGCTTTCTTT. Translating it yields CASSQDGPSAFF.

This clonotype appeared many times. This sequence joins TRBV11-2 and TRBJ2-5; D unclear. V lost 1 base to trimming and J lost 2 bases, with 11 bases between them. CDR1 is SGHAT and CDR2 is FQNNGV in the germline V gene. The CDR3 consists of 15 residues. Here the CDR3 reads CASSLAISRQETQYF. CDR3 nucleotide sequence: TGTGCCAGCAGCTTAGCTATATCCAGACAAGAGACCCAGTACTTC.

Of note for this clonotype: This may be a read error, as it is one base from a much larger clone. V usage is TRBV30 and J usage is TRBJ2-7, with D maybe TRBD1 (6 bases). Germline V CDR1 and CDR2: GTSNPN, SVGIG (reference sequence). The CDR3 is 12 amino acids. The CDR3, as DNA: TGTGTCTGGAGGAGGTGGGGGACAGAGCAGTACTTC. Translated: CVWRRWGTEQYF.

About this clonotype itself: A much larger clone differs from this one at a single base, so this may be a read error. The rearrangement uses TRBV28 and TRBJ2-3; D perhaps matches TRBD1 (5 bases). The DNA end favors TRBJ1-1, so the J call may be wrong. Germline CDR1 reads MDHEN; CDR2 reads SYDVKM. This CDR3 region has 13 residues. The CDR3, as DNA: TGTGCCAGCAGTATACCGGGACCCCGGGCAGCTTTCTTT. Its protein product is CASSIPGPRAAFF.

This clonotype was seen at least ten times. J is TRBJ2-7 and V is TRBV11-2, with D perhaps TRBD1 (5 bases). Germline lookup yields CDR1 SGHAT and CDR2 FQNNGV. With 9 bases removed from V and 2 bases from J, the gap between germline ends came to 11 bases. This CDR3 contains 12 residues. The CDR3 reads CASLGRAYEQYF. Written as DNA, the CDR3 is TGTGCCAGTCTGGGCAGGGCCTACGAGCAGTACTTC. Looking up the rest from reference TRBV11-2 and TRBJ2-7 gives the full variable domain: EAGVAQSPRYKIIEKRQSVAFWCNPISGHATLYWYQQILGQGPKLLIQFQNNGVVDDSQLPKDRFSAERLKGVDSTLKIQPAKLEDSAVYLCASLGRAYEQYFGPGTRLTVT.

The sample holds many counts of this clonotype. CDR3 residues: CASSLRIDSYGGEQYF. The DNA of the CDR3 is TGTGCCAGCAGCTTACGGATCGACAGCTACGGGGGCGAGCAGTACTTC. The genes are TRBV11-2 and TRBJ2-7; the D gene is possibly TRBD2 (6 bases). The CDR3 spans 16 residues. CDR1 SGHAT and CDR2 FQNNGV come from the germline V gene. Trimming removed 2 bases from V and 6 bases from J, with 20 bases in between.

DNA of the CDR3: TGTGCCAGCAGCCTTGACAGGGGACGGACCGGGGAGCTGTTTTTT. Translation: CASSLDRGRTGELFF. The V gene is TRBV5-6, the J gene TRBJ2-2; 8 positions agree with TRBD1. With V trimmed by 4 bases and J by 5 bases, 7 bases remained unmatched. CDR1 and CDR2 (germline): SGHDT, YYEEEE. The CDR3 extends over 15 amino acids.

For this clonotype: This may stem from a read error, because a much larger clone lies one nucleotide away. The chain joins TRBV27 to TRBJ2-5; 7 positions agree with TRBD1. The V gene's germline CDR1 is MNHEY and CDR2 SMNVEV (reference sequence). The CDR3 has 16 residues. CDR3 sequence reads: CASRTITGTDQKTQYF. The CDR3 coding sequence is TGTGCCAGCAGGACAATCACCGGGACAGACCAAAAGACCCAGTACTTC.

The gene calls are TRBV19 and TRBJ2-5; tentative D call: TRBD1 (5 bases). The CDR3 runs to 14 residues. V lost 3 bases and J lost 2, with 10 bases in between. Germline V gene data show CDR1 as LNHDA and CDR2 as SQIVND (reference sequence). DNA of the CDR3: TGTGCCAGTAGTATCTCGACAGAACAAGAGACCCAGTACTTC. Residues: CASSISTEQETQYF.

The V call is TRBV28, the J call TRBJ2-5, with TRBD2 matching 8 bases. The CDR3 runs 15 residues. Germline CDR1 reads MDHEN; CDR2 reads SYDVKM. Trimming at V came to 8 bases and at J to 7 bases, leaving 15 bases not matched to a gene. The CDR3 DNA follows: TGTGCCAGCTCGGGGGGGTCCCCTCTATTAGCGACCCAGTACTTC. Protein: CASSGGSPLLATQYF.

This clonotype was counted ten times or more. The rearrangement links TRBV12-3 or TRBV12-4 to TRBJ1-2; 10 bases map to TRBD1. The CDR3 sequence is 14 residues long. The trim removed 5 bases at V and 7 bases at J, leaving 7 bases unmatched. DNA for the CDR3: TGTGCCAGCAGTCAGACAGGGGGCGCCTTTGGCTACACCTTC. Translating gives CASSQTGGAFGYTF.

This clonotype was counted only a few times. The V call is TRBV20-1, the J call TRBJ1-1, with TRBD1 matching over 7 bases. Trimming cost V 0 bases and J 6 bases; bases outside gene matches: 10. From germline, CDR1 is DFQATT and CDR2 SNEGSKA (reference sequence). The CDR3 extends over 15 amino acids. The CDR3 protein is CSARDPKQGLSEAFF. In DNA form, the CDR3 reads TGCAGTGCTAGAGATCCGAAACAGGGGTTGTCTGAAGCTTTCTTT.

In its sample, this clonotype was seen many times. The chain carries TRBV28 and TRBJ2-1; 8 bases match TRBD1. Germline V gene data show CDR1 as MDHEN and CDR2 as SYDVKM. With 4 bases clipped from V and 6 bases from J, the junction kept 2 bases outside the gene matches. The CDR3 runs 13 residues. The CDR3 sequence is CASSSQGVNEQFF. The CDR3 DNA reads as TGTGCCAGCAGTTCACAGGGGGTCAATGAGCAGTTCTTC.

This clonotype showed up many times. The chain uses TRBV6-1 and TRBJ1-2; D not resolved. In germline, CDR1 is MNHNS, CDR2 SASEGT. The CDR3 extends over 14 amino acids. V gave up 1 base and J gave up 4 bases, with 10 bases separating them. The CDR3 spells CASSEEAFAYGYTF. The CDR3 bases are TGTGCCAGCAGTGAAGAGGCTTTCGCCTATGGCTACACCTTC.

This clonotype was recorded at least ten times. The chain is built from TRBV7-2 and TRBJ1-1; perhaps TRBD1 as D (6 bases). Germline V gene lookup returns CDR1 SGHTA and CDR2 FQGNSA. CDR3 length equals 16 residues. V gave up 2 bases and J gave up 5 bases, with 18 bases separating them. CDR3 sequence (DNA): TGTGCCAGCAGCTTAATTTTCGGGTTAGGGGGGACTGAAGCTTTCTTT. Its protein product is CASSLIFGLGGTEAFF.